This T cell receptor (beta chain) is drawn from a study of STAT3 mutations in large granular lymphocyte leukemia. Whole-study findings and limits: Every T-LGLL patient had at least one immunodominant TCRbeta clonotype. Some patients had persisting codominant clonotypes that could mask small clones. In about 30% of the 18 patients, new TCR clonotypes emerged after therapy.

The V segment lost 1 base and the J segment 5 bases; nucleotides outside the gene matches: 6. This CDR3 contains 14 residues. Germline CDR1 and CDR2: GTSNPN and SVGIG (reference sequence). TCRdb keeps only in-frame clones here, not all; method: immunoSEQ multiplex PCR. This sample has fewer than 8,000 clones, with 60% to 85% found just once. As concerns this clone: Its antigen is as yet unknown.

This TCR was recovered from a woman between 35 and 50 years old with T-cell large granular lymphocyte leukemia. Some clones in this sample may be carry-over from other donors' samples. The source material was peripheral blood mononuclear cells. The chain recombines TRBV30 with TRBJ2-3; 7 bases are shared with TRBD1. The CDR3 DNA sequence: TGTGCCTGGAGTGGAGACAGGGAACGAGATACGCAGTATTTT. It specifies CAWSGDRERDTQYF.